One sample yielded the 17 T cell receptor beta chains listed below, sequenced in a study of T cells after yellow fever vaccination (dated by TCRdb to between 2019 and 2020). The library was generated by 5' RACE. Sequencing was performed on an Illumina NovaSeq 6000. TCRdb handled the public reads itself, with Q25 trimming in fastp and clone calling in MiXCR, and kept productive beta chains. Records with the same CDR3 protein are collapsed into one entry carrying the most frequent genes and DNA. The sample table holds roughly 330,000 distinct CDR3 sequences, of which approximately 4% were seen once. Together, the top ten hold 20% to 25% of the sample. Explained via the paper, the treatment or condition label denotes: live attenuated yellow fever vaccine strain. The source material was PBMCs, sampled 5 days after the yellow fever booster vaccination. The receptors were gathered from a man between 18 and 35 years old who received the YFV17D yellow fever vaccine.

This clonotype was observed at least ten times. The chain uses TRBV6-5 and TRBJ1-6, with TRBD1 matching 8 bases. Germline-derived CDR1 and CDR2 are MNHEY and SVGAGI. CDR3 length equals 14 residues. V was clipped by 6 bases and J by 9 bases; unmatched bases: 7. CDR3 in DNA: TGTGCCAGCAGGATTCTCGGGACAGGTTCACCCCTCCACTTT. Amino acid sequence: CASRILGTGSPLHF.

This clonotype has at least ten counts. The chain joins TRBV2 to TRBJ1-6, with a weak D call TRBD1 (6 bases). The germline V gene has CDR1 SNHLY and CDR2 FYNNEI. This CDR3 has 15 amino acids. V was pared by 6 bases and J by 0 bases, with 9 bases between. CDR3 sequence (DNA): TGTGCCAGCAGGGACAGTCACTCCTATAATTCACCCCTCCACTTT. Its translation is CASRDSHSYNSPLHF. The full variable domain, in which reference TRBV2 and TRBJ1-6 provide the parts outside the CDR3, is EPEVTQTPSHQVTQMGQEVILRCVPISNHLYFYWYRQILGQKVEFLVSFYNNEISEKSEIFDDQFSVERPDGSNFTLKIRSTKLEDSAMYFCASRDSHSYNSPLHFGNGTRLTVT.

This clonotype was seen only a few times. The chain couples TRBV7-8 to TRBJ1-6; D remains unclear. The germline V gene has CDR1 SGHVS and CDR2 FQNEAQ. Deletions cut 5 bases from V and 6 bases from J, with 14 bases between. The CDR3 totals 15 residues. CDR3 protein: CASSSRAVFNSPLHF. In DNA form, the CDR3 reads TGTGCCAGCAGCAGTAGGGCAGTTTTTAATTCACCCCTCCACTTT. The whole variable domain, remainder taken from reference TRBV7-8 and TRBJ1-6, is GAGVSQSPRYKVAKRGQDVALRCDPISGHVSLFWYQQALGQGPEFLTYFQNEAQLDKSGLPSDRFFAERPEGSVSTLKIQRTQQEDSAVYLCASSSRAVFNSPLHFGNGTRLTVT.

This rearrangement joins TRBV12-3 or TRBV12-4 to TRBJ2-3, with D perhaps TRBD2 (5 bases). Trimming stripped 3 bases from V and 6 bases from J, with 7 bases between. The CDR3 runs to 12 residues. The CDR3: CASSFIADTQYF. In DNA form, the CDR3 reads TGTGCCAGCAGTTTTATAGCGGATACGCAGTATTTT.

This clonotype was seen repeatedly, ten times or more. The chain carries TRBV5-1 and TRBJ2-7; 7 bases map to TRBD2. The CDR3 totals 13 residues. Germline V CDR1 and CDR2: SGHRS, YFSETQ. V was clipped by 8 bases and J by 2 bases; unmatched bases: 7. CDR3 residues: CASRPAGTYEQYF. The CDR3 DNA reads TGCGCCAGTCGGCCAGCGGGGACCTACGAGCAGTACTTC.

This clonotype occurred a few times. This chain joins TRBV6-2 or TRBV6-3 and TRBJ1-1; TRBD1 is a possible D gene (5 bases). The CDR3 runs to 14 residues. Germline V CDR1 and CDR2: MNHEY, SVGEGT. The ends were cut back, 0 bases at V and 4 bases at J, with 9 bases in the middle. Written as DNA, the CDR3 is TGTGCCAGCAGTTACTCTCCCAGGGCCACTGAAGCTTTCTTT. This sequence encodes CASSYSPRATEAFF.

This clonotype was seen more than once but under ten times. The V and J genes are TRBV5-4 and TRBJ2-2; TRBD1 matches 8 bases. This CDR3 comprises 16 residues. Germline loops: CDR1 SGHNT, CDR2 YYREEE (reference sequence). The ends lost 6 bases at V and 1 base at J; junction bases unmatched: 8. The CDR3, as DNA: TGTGCCAGCAACATCCTCGGACAGGGGAACACCGGGGAGCTGTTTTTT. This translates into CASNILGQGNTGELFF.

The genes are TRBV7-2 and TRBJ2-7; D ambiguous. This CDR3 has 12 amino acids. Trimming left V 5 bases short and J 3 bases short, with 8 bases between. Looked up from germline, CDR1 is SGHTA and CDR2 is FQGNSA. This CDR3 is CASSPGHYEQYF. CDR3 nucleotides: TGTGCCAGCAGCCCTGGTCACTACGAGCAGTACTTC.

This chain joins TRBV4-2 and TRBJ2-6, with a weak D call TRBD2 (5 bases). Trimming removed 0 bases at V and 2 bases at J, with 8 bases between. The CDR3 loop spans 16 amino acids. Germline V gene data show CDR1 as LGHNA and CDR2 as YNFKEQ. The DNA for the CDR3 is TGTGCCAGCAGCCAAGACGGGGAGCCTGGGGCCAACGTCCTGACTTTC. Residues: CASSQDGEPGANVLTF.

In this sample, this clonotype turned up many times. This chain connects TRBV10-1 to TRBJ2-3; D is uncertain. Trimming removed 6 bases at V and 5 bases at J, with 15 bases between. Germline values: CDR1 WNHNN, CDR2 SYGVQD (reference sequence). CDR3 length: 14 residues. The CDR3 DNA sequence: TGCGCCAGCAGCGAGGTAGGCCTGGGAGATACGCAGTATTTT. Residues: CASSEVGLGDTQYF.

Many counts were recorded for this clonotype. The chain is built from TRBV7-2 and TRBJ1-3; D is uncertain. The germline V gene encodes CDR1 SGHTA and CDR2 FQGNSA. V was trimmed by 3 bases and J by 0 bases, leaving 12 bases between them. This CDR3 spans 16 amino acids. The CDR3 DNA sequence: TGTGCCAGCAGCTTGACCGGGATCCGCTCTGGAAACACCATATATTTT. It translates to CASSLTGIRSGNTIYF.

This clonotype has a count of ten or more. This chain links TRBV7-2 with TRBJ1-5, with D hard to call. The V gene's germline CDR1 is SGHTA and CDR2 FQGNSA. V lost 5 bases to trimming and J lost 4 bases, with 9 bases between them. The CDR3 loop spans 13 amino acids. The CDR3 coding sequence is TGTGCCAGCAGCACCGTCGTGAATCAGCCCCAGCATTTT. Protein sequence: CASSTVVNQPQHF.

This clonotype showed up many times. The chain joins TRBV6-2 or TRBV6-3 to TRBJ1-5; 7 nucleotides agree with TRBD1. Germline CDR1 MNHEY, CDR2 SVGEGT. The CDR3 has 18 residues. After removal of 0 bases from V and 2 bases from J, the junction contained 10 bases not matched to a gene. CDR3 bases: TGTGCCAGCAGTTACTCGAGAGCGAACAGGGGCGGCAATCAGCCCCAGCATTTT. Protein: CASSYSRANRGGNQPQHF.

The genes are TRBV11-1 and TRBJ2-5; TRBD1 might be the D (6 bases). This CDR3 comprises 16 residues. Per the germline V gene, CDR1 is SGHAT and CDR2 is FQDESV (reference sequence). The V end lost 4 bases, the J end lost 4 bases, and 19 bases lay between the germline ends. The chain's CDR3 is CASSSPGTGSAETQYF. The CDR3 DNA reads as TGTGCCAGCAGCTCCCCTGGAACAGGGTCGGCAGAGACCCAGTACTTC.

V usage is TRBV12-3 or TRBV12-4 and J usage is TRBJ2-7; no clear D. The length of the CDR3 is 12 residues. V was clipped by 2 bases and J by 8 bases, with 10 bases between them. CDR3 sequence reads: CASSLLPLKQYF. CDR3 in DNA: TGTGCCAGCAGTTTACTACCGTTGAAGCAGTACTTC.

This clonotype was recorded many times. V and J are TRBV12-3 or TRBV12-4 and TRBJ1-1; D unresolved. There are 14 residues in the CDR3. V lost 6 bases to trimming and J lost 2 bases, with 13 bases between them. The chain's CDR3 is CASRPWTDNTEAFF. In DNA, the CDR3 is TGTGCCAGCAGGCCCTGGACGGACAACACTGAAGCTTTCTTT.

This clonotype was seen many times. The genes are TRBV5-1 and TRBJ2-3; D is unresolved. Between the trimmed V and J ends, which lost 0 bases and 0 bases, there was a span of 5 bases. Germline V gene lookup returns CDR1 SGHRS and CDR2 YFSETQ. The CDR3 is made up of 14 amino acids. The CDR3: CASSLGMSTDTQYF. For the CDR3, the DNA is TGCGCCAGCAGCTTGGGAATGAGCACAGATACGCAGTATTTT.